This T cell receptor beta chain was captured by sequencing in a study of spatial heterogeneity in lung cancer. TCRdb redid the calling of the 5' RACE reads with MiXCR, one entry per CDR3 protein. The sample holds 39,000 or so distinct CDR3 sequences, 7.5% seen once. Germline assignment: CDR1 KGHSH and CDR2 LQKENI. Trimming stripped 4 bases from V and 4 bases from J, with 10 bases between. This CDR3 is 13 amino acids long. Indicated time point: sample taken at primary tumor resection. Unsorted samples of tumor, nontumor lung or frozen PBMC had their whole RNA sequenced. The clonotype comes from a male donor with early-stage non-small cell lung cancer. The gene calls are TRBV18 and TRBJ2-5, with a tentative D call TRBD1 (6 bases). The specimen was PBMCs, collected at surgery. The CDR3 sequence is CASSLDRRETQYF. CDR3 sequence (DNA): TGTGCCAGCTCACTAGACAGGAGAGAGACCCAGTACTTC.